This note documents a single TCR beta chain sequence. Its cognate antigen is unknown. Only in-frame clones appear in the TCRdb table, and some are missing; sequencing was by immunoSEQ multiplex PCR. The table has fewer than 200,000 clones, around 92% seen once. This sample is drawn from a study of T cell responses to AZD1222 COVID-19 vaccine. Per the germline V gene, CDR1 is LNHNV and CDR2 is YYDKDF (reference sequence). There are 12 residues in the CDR3. V gave up 0 bases and J gave up 10 bases, with 9 bases separating them. Study-wide results and caveats: Most donors were white British, females outnumbered males, and clonal diversity was possibly underestimated. Seropositive at baseline were only a handful of AZD1222 recipients. Spike was spanned by vaccine-associated CD4 TCRs, with dominance at 160-218 and 743-854.

The sample consisted of peripheral blood, taken on day 0 of AZD1222 vaccination. This chain joins TRBV15 and TRBJ1-2, with D hard to call. This receptor was obtained from an adult in good health. For the CDR3, the DNA is TGTGCCACCAGCAGAGATGCGGGTGCCTACACCTTC. Its protein product is CATSRDAGAYTF.